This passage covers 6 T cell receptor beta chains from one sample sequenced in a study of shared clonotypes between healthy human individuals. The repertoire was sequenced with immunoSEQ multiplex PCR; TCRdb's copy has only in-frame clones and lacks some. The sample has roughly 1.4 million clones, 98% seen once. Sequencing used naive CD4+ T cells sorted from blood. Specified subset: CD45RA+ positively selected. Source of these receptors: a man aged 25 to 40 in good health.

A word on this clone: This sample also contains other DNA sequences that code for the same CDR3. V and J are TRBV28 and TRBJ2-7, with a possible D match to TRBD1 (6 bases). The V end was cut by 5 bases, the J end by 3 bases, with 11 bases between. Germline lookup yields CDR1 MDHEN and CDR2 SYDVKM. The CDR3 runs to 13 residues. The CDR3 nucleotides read TGTGCCAGCAGTACCACAGGGATCTACGAGCAGTACTTC. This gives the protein CASSTTGIYEQYF.

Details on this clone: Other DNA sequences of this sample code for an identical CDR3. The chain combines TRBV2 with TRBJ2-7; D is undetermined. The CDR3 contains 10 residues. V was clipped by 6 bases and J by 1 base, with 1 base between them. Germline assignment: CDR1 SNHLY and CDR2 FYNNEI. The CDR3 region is CASRSYEQYF. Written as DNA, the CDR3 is TGTGCCAGCAGATCCTACGAGCAGTACTTC.

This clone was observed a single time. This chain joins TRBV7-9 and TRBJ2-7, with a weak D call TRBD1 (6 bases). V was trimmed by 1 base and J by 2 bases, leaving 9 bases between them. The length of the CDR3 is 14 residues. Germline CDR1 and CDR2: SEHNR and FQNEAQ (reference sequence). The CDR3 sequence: CASSLGPGAYEQYF. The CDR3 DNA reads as TGTGCCAGCAGCTTAGGGCCAGGGGCCTACGAGCAGTACTTC.

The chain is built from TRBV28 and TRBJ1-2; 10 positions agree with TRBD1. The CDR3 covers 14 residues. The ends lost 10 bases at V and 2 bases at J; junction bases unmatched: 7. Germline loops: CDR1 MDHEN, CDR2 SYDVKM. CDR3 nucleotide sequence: TGTGCCAACCGAAGACAGGGGGCGAACTATGGCTACACCTTC. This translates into CANRRQGANYGYTF.

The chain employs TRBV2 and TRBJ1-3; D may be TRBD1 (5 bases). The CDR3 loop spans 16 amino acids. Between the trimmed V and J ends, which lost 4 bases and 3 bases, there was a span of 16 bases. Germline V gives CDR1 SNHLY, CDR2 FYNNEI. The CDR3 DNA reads TGTGCCAGCAGTGTTGGGGGGGTTAAAAGTGGAAACACCATATATTTT. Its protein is CASSVGGVKSGNTIYF.

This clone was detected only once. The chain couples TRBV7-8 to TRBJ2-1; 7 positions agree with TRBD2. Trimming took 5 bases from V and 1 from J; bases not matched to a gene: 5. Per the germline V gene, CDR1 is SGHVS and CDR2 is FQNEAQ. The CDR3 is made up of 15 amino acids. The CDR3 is CASSKKAGSYNEQFF. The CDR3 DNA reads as TGTGCCAGCAGCAAAAAAGCGGGGTCCTACAATGAGCAGTTCTTC.